This T cell receptor beta chain was identified during a study of T cell repertoires in cytomegalovirus infection. Concerning this clonotype: Its antigen is not known.

Trimming pared 5 bases from V and 5 bases from J, leaving 15 bases between. The germline V gene encodes CDR1 SEHNR and CDR2 FQNEAQ (reference sequence). The CDR3 extends over 14 amino acids. TCRdb called the reads again in MiXCR, with one record for every CDR3 protein. The sample lists under 300,000 distinct CDR3 sequences, under 25% seen once, with roughly a fifth in the top ten. This specimen consisted of cultured PBMCs, obtained from culture after CMV antigen stimulation. The chain joins TRBV7-9 to TRBJ2-5; no clear D. This receptor was taken from a human donor in good health (CMV status not recorded). Some clones in this sample may be carry-over from other donors' samples. The CDR3 region is CASSRRTLKETQYF. The CDR3 DNA follows: TGTGCCAGCAGCAGGCGAACGTTAAAGGAGACCCAGTACTTC. The full variable domain, in which reference TRBV7-9 and TRBJ2-5 provide the parts outside the CDR3, is DTGVSQNPRHKITKRGQNVTFRCDPISEHNRLYWYRQTLGQGPEFLTYFQNEAQLEKSRLLSDRFSAERPKGSFSTLEIQRTEQGDSAMYLCASSRRTLKETQYFGPGTRLLVL.